The present entry profiles one TCR beta chain with its context. These data originate in a study of cytomegalovirus exposure and HLA in healthy donors. Using immunoSEQ multiplex PCR, the repertoire was profiled, and TCRdb retains in-frame clones only, with some absent. The sample consists of about 220,000 clones, roughly 88% of them appearing once. CDR3 length equals 17 residues. V was pared by 1 base and J by 6 bases, with 22 bases between. Looked up from germline, CDR1 is SEHNR and CDR2 is FQNEAQ (reference sequence). V and J are TRBV7-9 and TRBJ2-7; no reliable D call. The sequenced sample consisted of PBMCs. This receptor was taken from a woman aged 25 to 39 in good health and CMV-seropositive. CDR3 coding DNA: TGTGCCAGCAGCTTAGATCCGAGAGAGAGCTCTACAAGCGAGCAGTACTTC. Protein sequence: CASSLDPRESSTSEQYF.